These 6 T cell receptor beta chains were sequenced from one sample in a study of T cells in Graves' hyperthyroidism and ophthalmopathy. Researchers took RNA transcripts and amplified the TCR beta CDR3 regions from them. With the HTBI primer set, the TCR CDR3 went through a first round of RT-PCR. TCRdb reprocessed the multiplex PCR reads with MiXCR, giving one entry per CDR3 protein. The data show a few hundred thousand distinct CDR3 sequences, roughly 18% seen once. Sequencing was done on a sample of blood. The receptors were sampled from a woman aged 40 to 50 with Graves' ophthalmopathy.

This clonotype was found many times. The CDR3 bases are TGCAGTGCTAGAGATCGGGGACCGGGACAGAGCCTATACGAGCAGTACTTC. Protein product: CSARDRGPGQSLYEQYF. The J gene is TRBJ2-7, the V gene TRBV20-1; 7 positions match TRBD1. The CDR3 totals 17 residues. After removal of 0 bases from V and 4 bases from J, the junction contained 15 bases not matched to a gene. CDR1 is DFQATT and CDR2 is SNEGSKA in the germline V gene (reference sequence).

This clonotype was seen many times. V and J are TRBV10-1 and TRBJ1-3; D may be TRBD1 (6 bases). Germline CDR1 reads WNHNN; CDR2 reads SYGVQD (reference sequence). Trimming took 6 bases from V and 0 from J, leaving 18 bases between them. This CDR3 is built from 17 residues. CDR3 in DNA: TGCGCCAGCAGCGAGAAGAAGACAGGTATCTCTGGAAACACCATATATTTT. It encodes CASSEKKTGISGNTIYF.

This clonotype was found many times. The rearrangement joins TRBV7-2 to TRBJ2-7; 8 bases fit TRBD2. V lost 5 bases and J lost 5; bases outside the gene matches: 8. CDR3 length: 14 amino acids. Germline V gives CDR1 SGHTA, CDR2 FQGNSA. In nucleotides, the CDR3 is TGTGCCAGCAGCCGCAGACTAGCGACGAACGAGCAGTACTTC. Amino acid sequence: CASSRRLATNEQYF.

This clonotype was counted at least ten times. This chain links TRBV6-1 with TRBJ1-6; D possibly corresponds to TRBD1 (5 bases). Germline CDR1 reads MNHNS; CDR2 reads SASEGT. Deletions cut 7 bases from V and 5 bases from J, with 18 bases between. The CDR3 covers 16 residues. In DNA, the CDR3 is TGTGCCAGCAACCTGGGAACGGGACGGAATAATTCACCCCTCCACTTT. Translation gives CASNLGTGRNNSPLHF.

The sample holds many counts of this clonotype. This chain uses TRBV7-9 with TRBJ2-2; 9 positions agree with TRBD1. V shed 5 bases and J 4 bases; nucleotides not matched to a gene: 5. Germline CDR1 SEHNR, CDR2 FQNEAQ (reference sequence). The CDR3 contains 15 residues. CDR3 DNA: TGTGCCAGCAGCCGGGACAGGGCGATCACCGGGGAGCTGTTTTTT. This translates into CASSRDRAITGELFF.

The chain joins TRBV28 to TRBJ2-5, with TRBD2 identical over 9 bases. This CDR3 is 15 amino acids long. The junction had 10 bases not matched to a gene; V was cut back by 6 bases and J by 5 bases. Germline CDR1 reads MDHEN; CDR2 reads SYDVKM. CDR3 protein: CASSPEAGGQETQYF. The CDR3 bases are TGTGCCAGCAGCCCGGAAGCGGGAGGCCAGGAGACCCAGTACTTC.